A single sample gave rise to the 26 T cell receptor beta chains below, sequenced in a study of blood T cell repertoires in COVID-19. Clones were read by immunoSEQ multiplex PCR, and TCRdb kept only the in-frame ones, dropping some. The sample gives around 200,000 clones, 75% to 90% of which show up once; over 15% is in the top ten. The sample consisted of PBMCs or T cells enriched from blood (not recorded which). Receptor source: a man aged 40-50 years who had recovered from COVID-19.

The rearrangement links TRBV12-3 or TRBV12-4 to TRBJ2-7; D ambiguous. The CDR3 totals 12 residues. Trimming shortened V by 1 base and J by 5 bases, and 6 bases separated the two germline ends. CDR3 amino acids: CASSLVSHEQYF. Written as DNA, the CDR3 is TGTGCCAGCAGTTTAGTTTCTCACGAGCAGTACTTC.

This rearrangement joins TRBV3-1 (or the pseudogene TRBV3-2) to TRBJ1-1, with D unresolved. Germline-derived CDR1 and CDR2 are LGHDT and YNNKEL (reference sequence). This CDR3 has 15 residues. The V end lost 4 bases, the J end lost 8 bases, and 20 bases lay between the germline ends. The CDR3 region is CASSPGFENWREAFF. CDR3 in DNA: TGTGCCAGCAGCCCCGGGTTTGAAAACTGGCGAGAAGCTTTCTTT.

The chain uses TRBV4-1 and TRBJ1-1; no definite D call. The V end was cut by 0 bases, the J end by 1 base, with 9 bases between. The CDR3 runs 15 residues. From germline, CDR1 is MGHRA and CDR2 YSYEKL. The CDR3 DNA reads TGCGCCAGCAGCCAAGAACCAGCGTCGAACACTGAAGCTTTCTTT. Encoded protein: CASSQEPASNTEAFF.

This clone was seen once. The genes are TRBV9 and TRBJ1-2; possibly TRBD1 for D (5 bases). V lost 3 bases and J 4 bases, leaving 19 bases between the germline ends. This CDR3 region has 16 residues. Germline assignment: CDR1 SGDLS and CDR2 YYNGEE. The CDR3 loop is CASSAPLGLGGYGYTF. CDR3 bases: TGTGCCAGCAGCGCGCCCCTGGGACTGGGGGGCTATGGCTACACCTTC.

The chain combines TRBV7-9 with TRBJ2-3; TRBD2 might be the D (5 bases). Deletions cut 2 bases from V and 10 bases from J, with 13 bases between. CDR1 and CDR2 (germline): SEHNR, FQNEAQ (reference sequence). CDR3 size: 13 residues. The CDR3 DNA reads as TGTGCCAGCAGCTTACTAGGCGGGTCATCGCAGTATTTT. Translation: CASSLLGGSSQYF.

The genes are TRBV12-3 or TRBV12-4 and TRBJ2-7; the match to TRBD2 covers 10 bases. The CDR3 is made up of 13 amino acids. The CDR3 loop is CASGASGRGEQYF. The CDR3 region has the DNA TGTGCAAGCGGGGCTAGCGGGAGAGGGGAGCAGTACTTC.

The chain combines TRBV12-3 or TRBV12-4 with TRBJ2-1; D remains ambiguous. The V and J ends lost 1 base and 9 bases respectively, with 10 bases between them. The CDR3 consists of 13 residues. For the CDR3, the DNA is TGTGCCAGCAGTTTAGTTTTCGACATTGAGCAGTTCTTC. This sequence encodes CASSLVFDIEQFF.

The CDR3 sequence is CAISDRDIRVAGYTF. The CDR3 nucleotides read TGTGCCATCAGTGATCGGGACATTCGGGTAGCTGGCTACACCTTC. This chain joins TRBV10-3 and TRBJ1-2, with TRBD1 as a possible D gene (6 bases). Germline assignment: CDR1 ENHRY and CDR2 SYGVKD. V dropped 3 bases and J dropped 7 bases, with 18 bases sitting between them. The CDR3 has 15 amino acids.

This rearrangement joins TRBV19 to TRBJ2-1, with 9 bases aligning to TRBD1. Germline values: CDR1 LNHDA, CDR2 SQIVND (reference sequence). The length of the CDR3 is 14 residues. V lost 5 bases, J lost 5 bases, and 4 bases stayed unmatched. The CDR3: CASSADRGNNEQFF. The CDR3 region has the DNA TGTGCCAGTAGTGCGGACAGGGGAAACAATGAGCAGTTCTTC.

This rearrangement joins TRBV7-2 to TRBJ2-7, with TRBD1 identical over 7 bases. V gave up 5 bases and J gave up 2 bases; unmatched junction bases: 6. Germline values: CDR1 SGHTA, CDR2 FQGNSA. This CDR3 spans 14 amino acids. This chain's CDR3 is CASSTRQGPYEQYF. The CDR3 DNA reads TGTGCCAGCAGCACACGACAGGGCCCCTACGAGCAGTACTTC.

This rearrangement joins TRBV12-3 or TRBV12-4 to TRBJ1-1; D call uncertain. This CDR3 comprises 12 residues. V gave up 1 base and J gave up 9 bases, with 9 bases separating them. In nucleotides, the CDR3 is TGTGCCAGCAGTTTAGGAGGTCAACAAGCTTTCTTT. It translates to CASSLGGQQAFF.

This clone occurred once. This chain links TRBV30 with TRBJ1-2; 7 bases line up with TRBD1. The CDR3 is made up of 14 amino acids. V gave up 4 bases and J gave up 4 bases; unmatched junction bases: 9. From germline, CDR1 is GTSNPN and CDR2 SVGIG (reference sequence). CDR3 in DNA: TGTGCCTGGAAACAGTGGGACAGTCTCTATGGCTACACCTTC. Translating gives CAWKQWDSLYGYTF.

V and J are TRBV10-2 and TRBJ2-4, with a tentative D call TRBD2 (5 bases). In germline, CDR1 is WSHSY, CDR2 SAAADI. This CDR3 is built from 18 residues. Trimming pared 3 bases from V and 1 base from J, leaving 19 bases between. Here the CDR3 reads CASSEPAEGSVAKNIQYF. The DNA of the CDR3 is TGCGCCAGCAGTGAACCAGCGGAAGGGTCTGTGGCCAAAAACATTCAGTACTTC.

The chain combines TRBV3-1 (or the pseudogene TRBV3-2) with TRBJ2-7, with D tentatively TRBD2 (7 bases). V lost 6 bases and J lost 2, with 14 bases in between. Germline V CDR1 and CDR2: LGHDT, YNNKEL (reference sequence). The CDR3 consists of 14 residues. The CDR3 is CASSLGGGAYEQYF. CDR3 DNA: TGTGCCAGCAGTTTGGGAGGGGGAGCCTACGAGCAGTACTTC.

This clone was picked up one time. The rearrangement joins TRBV7-9 to TRBJ2-7; D remains ambiguous. The CDR3 sequence is 13 residues long. V was trimmed by 5 bases and J by 1 base, leaving 9 bases between them. Germline assignment: CDR1 SEHNR and CDR2 FQNEAQ (reference sequence). CDR3 residues: CASSHTVSYEQYF. The CDR3 DNA is TGTGCCAGCAGCCATACAGTTTCCTACGAGCAGTACTTC.

This clone was counted once. The chain carries TRBV18 and TRBJ1-1; D ambiguous. Germline CDR1 reads KGHSH; CDR2 reads LQKENI. Trimming pared 2 bases from V and 5 bases from J, leaving 15 bases between. CDR3 length: 15 residues. The CDR3 sequence: CASSPGREWETEAFF. As DNA, the CDR3 is TGTGCCAGCTCACCAGGTAGGGAGTGGGAAACTGAAGCTTTCTTT.

The chain combines TRBV2 with TRBJ2-2; TRBD2 might be the D (5 bases). The germline V gene has CDR1 SNHLY and CDR2 FYNNEI. The V end lost 5 bases, the J end lost 5 bases, and 12 bases lay between the germline ends. The length of the CDR3 is 14 residues. CDR3 loop: CASSSLWTTGELFF. The CDR3 DNA follows: TGTGCCAGCAGTAGCTTATGGACTACCGGGGAGCTGTTTTTT.

The J gene is TRBJ2-2, the V gene TRBV3-1 (or the pseudogene TRBV3-2); 15 bases are shared with TRBD2. Trimming removed 6 bases from V and 1 base from J; junction bases left unmatched: 0. Germline assignment: CDR1 LGHDT and CDR2 YNNKEL (reference sequence). The CDR3 covers 16 residues. The CDR3 DNA follows: TGTGCCAGCAGGGGACTAGCGGGAGGGAACACCGGGGAGCTGTTTTTT. It specifies CASRGLAGGNTGELFF.

This chain joins TRBV25-1 and TRBJ2-7, with 10 nucleotides matching TRBD1. Per the germline V gene, CDR1 is MGHDK and CDR2 is SYGVNS. The length of the CDR3 is 16 residues. V was clipped by 3 bases and J by 5 bases; unmatched bases: 10. The CDR3 spells CASSDTRVGTGDEQYF. The CDR3 nucleotides are TGTGCCAGCAGTGACACAAGGGTAGGGACAGGGGACGAGCAGTACTTC.

V gene TRBV25-1 combines with J gene TRBJ2-7; D is perhaps TRBD1 (5 bases). The CDR3 is 14 residues long. V lost 2 bases and J 5 bases, leaving 13 bases between the germline ends. Germline-derived CDR1 and CDR2 are MGHDK and SYGVNS. DNA of the CDR3: TGTGCCAGCAGTGAAAACGCAGGGTTCGACGAGCAGTACTTC. Its protein product is CASSENAGFDEQYF.

The rearrangement links TRBV5-1 to TRBJ2-1, with 9 nucleotides matching TRBD1. The CDR3 consists of 16 residues. Germline CDR1 reads SGHRS; CDR2 reads YFSETQ. Germline trimming cut 6 bases from V and 2 bases from J; bases unmatched to any gene: 9. The DNA for the CDR3 is TGCGCCAGCACCGACCTCAGACAGGGGGCCTACAATGAGCAGTTCTTC. It specifies CASTDLRQGAYNEQFF.

This clone was picked up one time. This chain links TRBV11-2 with TRBJ2-7, with D possibly matching TRBD2 (6 bases). The CDR3 covers 14 residues. V shed 6 bases and J shed 1 base, with 13 bases lying between them. Per germline, CDR1 SGHAT and CDR2 FQNNGV. CDR3 protein: CASSSRRVSYEQYF. The CDR3 bases are TGTGCCAGCAGTTCAAGGAGGGTTTCCTACGAGCAGTACTTC.

The chain links TRBV18 to TRBJ2-5; a possible D gene is TRBD2 (5 bases). The CDR3 length is 13 residues. Germline values: CDR1 KGHSH, CDR2 LQKENI. V was trimmed by 3 bases and J by 2 bases, leaving 7 bases between them. The CDR3 loop reads CASSPGLQETQYF. The CDR3 nucleotides are TGTGCCAGCTCACCCGGACTGCAAGAGACCCAGTACTTC.

V gene TRBV7-9 combines with J gene TRBJ1-3; D is uncertain. CDR3 size: 16 residues. Per the germline V gene, CDR1 is SEHNR and CDR2 is FQNEAQ (reference sequence). The V end was cut by 1 base, the J end by 0 bases, with 10 bases between. DNA for the CDR3: TGTGCCAGCAGCTTAGATCACAGAAGCTCTGGAAACACCATATATTTT. This encodes CASSLDHRSSGNTIYF.

The V call is TRBV20-1, the J call TRBJ2-7, with D tentatively TRBD1 (6 bases). Trimming took 6 bases from V and 0 from J, leaving 15 bases between them. In germline, CDR1 is DFQATT, CDR2 SNEGSKA (reference sequence). The CDR3 runs 14 residues. CDR3 DNA: TGCAGTGCGAGTCAGACAGGAGCCTCCTACGAGCAGTACTTC. It translates to CSASQTGASYEQYF.

The V and J genes are TRBV10-3 and TRBJ1-3, with D possibly TRBD1 on 5 matching bases. The V and J ends lost 3 bases and 0 bases respectively, with 12 bases between them. This CDR3 has 16 residues. Looked up from germline, CDR1 is ENHRY and CDR2 is SYGVKD. CDR3 sequence: CAISDPGGSSGNTIYF. CDR3 sequence (DNA): TGTGCCATCAGTGACCCGGGGGGGAGCTCTGGAAACACCATATATTTT.